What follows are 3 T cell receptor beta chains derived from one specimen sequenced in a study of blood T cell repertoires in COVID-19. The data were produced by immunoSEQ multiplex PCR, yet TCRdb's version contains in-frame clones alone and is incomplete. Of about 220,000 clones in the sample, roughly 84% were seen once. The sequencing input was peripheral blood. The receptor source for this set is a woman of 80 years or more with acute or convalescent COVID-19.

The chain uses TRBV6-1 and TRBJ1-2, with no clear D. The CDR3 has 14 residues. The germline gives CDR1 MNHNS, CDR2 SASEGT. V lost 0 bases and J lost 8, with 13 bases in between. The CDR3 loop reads CASSEAGYGEGYTF. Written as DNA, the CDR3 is TGTGCCAGCAGTGAAGCGGGGTACGGGGAGGGCTACACCTTC.

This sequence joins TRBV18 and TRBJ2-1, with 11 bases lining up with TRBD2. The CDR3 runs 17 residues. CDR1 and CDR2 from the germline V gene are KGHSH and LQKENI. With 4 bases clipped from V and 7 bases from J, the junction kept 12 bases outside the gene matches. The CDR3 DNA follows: TGTGCCAGCTCACTAACTCCAACTAGCGGGGGAATTAATGAGCAGTTCTTC. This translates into CASSLTPTSGGINEQFF. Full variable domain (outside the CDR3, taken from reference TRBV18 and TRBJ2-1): NAGVMQNPRHLVRRRGQEARLRCSPMKGHSHVYWYRQLPEEGLKFMVYLQKENIIDESGMPKERFSAEFPKEGPSILRIQQVVRGDSAAYFCASSLTPTSGGINEQFFGPGTRLTVL.

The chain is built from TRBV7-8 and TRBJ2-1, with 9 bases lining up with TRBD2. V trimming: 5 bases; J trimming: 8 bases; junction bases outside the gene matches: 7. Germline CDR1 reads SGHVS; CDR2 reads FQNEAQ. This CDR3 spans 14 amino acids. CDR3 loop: CASSQERGAYEQFF. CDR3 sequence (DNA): TGTGCCAGCAGCCAGGAGCGGGGGGCTTATGAGCAGTTCTTC. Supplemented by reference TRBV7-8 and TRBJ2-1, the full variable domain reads GAGVSQSPRYKVAKRGQDVALRCDPISGHVSLFWYQQALGQGPEFLTYFQNEAQLDKSGLPSDRFFAERPEGSVSTLKIQRTQQEDSAVYLCASSQERGAYEQFFGPGTRLTVL.